Sequencing of this T cell receptor beta chain was carried out in a study of cytomegalovirus exposure and HLA in healthy donors. Broader study findings: About 87% or about 30% of the time was how often most TCR beta V segments were productive, according to an earlier analysis.

Turning to this clone: Its specificity is unknown.

V lost 5 bases and J lost 8; bases outside the gene matches: 9. The CDR3 covers 15 residues. Germline V gene data show CDR1 as KGHSH and CDR2 as LQKENI. The PCR contained 60 Vbeta and 13 Jbeta primers. Sequencing used immunoSEQ multiplex PCR; TCRdb keeps in-frame clones, though not all of them. Of over 70,000 clones in the sample, about 72% are singletons; the top ten hold around 1.9%. The sample taken for sequencing was PBMCs. J is TRBJ1-4 and V is TRBV18; 9 bases align to TRBD1. The TCR originated in a man aged 25-45 years in good health and CMV-seronegative. CDR3 amino acids: CASSGPGQGPEKLFF. For the CDR3, the DNA is TGTGCCAGCTCAGGTCCGGGACAGGGACCCGAAAAACTGTTTTTT.